The 8 T cell receptor beta chains reported below all come from one sample, sequenced in a study of T-cell reconstitution after alpha-beta-depleted transplantation in children. Using unique molecular identifiers, the investigators prepared the TCRbeta library. TCRdb re-called the PCR reads through MiXCR, storing one row per CDR3 protein. The profile shows approximately 390,000 distinct CDR3 sequences, 11% of them singletons. The input for sequencing was PBMCs from the stem cell graft donor, taken from the stem cell graft. The receptors originated from a human donor who donated a stem cell graft to a child with acute myeloid leukemia.

This clonotype showed up just a few times. This chain connects TRBV27 to TRBJ1-6; 8 bases match TRBD1. The trim removed 5 bases at V and 7 bases at J, leaving 13 bases unmatched. Germline lookup yields CDR1 MNHEY and CDR2 SMNVEV (reference sequence). CDR3 length: 17 amino acids. The CDR3 DNA is TGTGCCAGCAGTGCCGACCGGACAGGGATCCGGAATTCACCCCTCCACTTT. Translation gives CASSADRTGIRNSPLHF.

The chain couples TRBV12-3 or TRBV12-4 to TRBJ2-2, with D perhaps TRBD2 (6 bases). The CDR3 extends over 13 amino acids. V shed 6 bases and J shed 4 bases, with 9 bases lying between them. The CDR3 region has the DNA TGTGCCAGCAGAAACGGGGGCACCGGGGAGCTGTTTTTT. Protein product: CASRNGGTGELFF.

This clonotype was seen once. V is TRBV11-2 and J is TRBJ1-1; 7 nucleotides align to TRBD1. The CDR3 loop spans 15 amino acids. J lost 3 bases, V lost 5 bases, and 9 bases had no gene match. Germline CDR1 and CDR2: SGHAT and FQNNGV. The CDR3 DNA reads as TGTGCCAGCAGCAAACCAGGGGGGAGGGACACTGAAGCTTTCTTT. Translating gives CASSKPGGRDTEAFF.

This clonotype was seen only once. The chain has TRBV7-9 and TRBJ2-7; the D call may be TRBD1 or TRBD2 (5 bases each). V lost 5 bases and J lost 4, with 12 bases in between. The CDR3 contains 13 residues. The germline gives CDR1 SEHNR, CDR2 FQNEAQ (reference sequence). The CDR3 spells CASSRDAAYEQYF. CDR3 in DNA: TGTGCCAGCAGCAGGGACGCCGCTTACGAGCAGTACTTC.

CDR3 coding DNA: TGTGCCAGCAGCTTAGATCTACGGGGGTGGGGGGATGGCTACACCTTC. This translates into CASSLDLRGWGDGYTF. J is TRBJ1-2 and V is TRBV11-2; D perhaps matches TRBD1 (5 bases). Germline loops: CDR1 SGHAT, CDR2 FQNNGV. The CDR3 has 16 amino acids. Trimming took 0 bases from V and 6 from J, leaving 17 bases between them.

This clonotype was picked up a small number of times. The chain has TRBV7-9 and TRBJ2-5; 14 nucleotides match TRBD2. This CDR3 spans 17 amino acids. The germline V gene has CDR1 SEHNR and CDR2 FQNEAQ (reference sequence). The V gene end was trimmed by 5 bases and the J gene end by 2 bases; junction bases not matched to a gene: 7. The CDR3 DNA sequence: TGTGCCAGCAGCAAAGGGACTAGCGGGGGATTTCAAGAGACCCAGTACTTC. Protein sequence: CASSKGTSGGFQETQYF.

The CDR3 coding sequence is TGTGCCAGCAGCTTAATGGGCGGTAAACCAGATACGCAGTATTTT. This encodes CASSLMGGKPDTQYF. The chain is built from TRBV7-2 and TRBJ2-3; D is undetermined. The CDR3 consists of 15 residues. The V end lost 2 bases, the J end lost 4 bases, and 13 bases lay between the germline ends. Germline V lookup: CDR1 SGHTA, CDR2 FQGNSA.

The chain uses TRBV6-7 and TRBJ2-7, with D possibly being TRBD1 (7 bases). TRBV6-7 is an open reading frame whose function is uncertain. With 2 bases removed from V and 3 bases from J, the gap between germline ends came to 14 bases. The CDR3 consists of 15 residues. The CDR3 reads CASSYARDSLYEQYF. CDR3 DNA: TGTGCCAGCAGTTACGCGCGGGACAGCCTCTACGAGCAGTACTTC.